The T cell receptor (beta chain) described here comes from a study of blood T cell repertoires in COVID-19. Study at large: Samples taken during acute and convalescent COVID-19 were collected in the United States, Italy and Spain. T cells, B-cell-depleted T cells, or PBMCs supplied cDNA or gDNA.

In the study's own analysis: Quantification of nucleated cells was approximated via reference gene primer amplification. TCRdb's table, derived via immunoSEQ multiplex PCR, lists solely in-frame clones and lacks some. For V, J and clone size, that table is used; D and trimming come from the DNA. The table has over 50,000 clones, roughly 80% seen once. The sequence was collected from a man between 65 and 85 years old with acute or convalescent COVID-19. The source material was peripheral blood.

The CDR3 DNA follows: TGTGCCAGCAGCCATCTTAACAATGAGCAGTTCTTC. Protein product: CASSHLNNEQFF. This chain links TRBV3-1 (or the pseudogene TRBV3-2) with TRBJ2-1; D not certain. Germline V lookup: CDR1 LGHDT, CDR2 YNNKEL (reference sequence). The CDR3 runs to 12 residues. The V end was cut by 3 bases, the J end by 5 bases, with 5 bases between.